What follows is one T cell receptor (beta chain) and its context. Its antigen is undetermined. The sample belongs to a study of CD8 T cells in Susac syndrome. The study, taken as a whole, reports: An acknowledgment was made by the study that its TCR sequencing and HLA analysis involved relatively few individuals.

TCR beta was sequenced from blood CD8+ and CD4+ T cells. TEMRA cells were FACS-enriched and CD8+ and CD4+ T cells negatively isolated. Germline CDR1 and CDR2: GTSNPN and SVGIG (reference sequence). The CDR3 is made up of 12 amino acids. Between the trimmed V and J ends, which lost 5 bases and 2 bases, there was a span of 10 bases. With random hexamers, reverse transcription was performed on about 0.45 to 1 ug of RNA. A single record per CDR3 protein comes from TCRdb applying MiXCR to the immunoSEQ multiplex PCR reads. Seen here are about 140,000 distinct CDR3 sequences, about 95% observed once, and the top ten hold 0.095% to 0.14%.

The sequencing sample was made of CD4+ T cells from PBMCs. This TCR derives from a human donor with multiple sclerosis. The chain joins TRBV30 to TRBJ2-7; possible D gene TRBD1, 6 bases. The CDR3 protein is CAWQTGTYEQYF. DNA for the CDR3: TGTGCCTGGCAAACAGGGACCTACGAGCAGTACTTC.